Here is one T cell receptor (beta chain) with its context. Its antigen is as yet unknown. These data come from a study of T cells in Graves' hyperthyroidism and ophthalmopathy. About the study: Staff took peripheral blood when the initial diagnosis was made, before any treatment began.

Findings and limits, study-wide: Also found in blood were most expanded thyroid clonotypes above 0.001.

V lost 4 bases, J lost 9 bases, and 10 bases lay in between. Germline CDR1 reads SGHTA; CDR2 reads FQGNSA. This CDR3 is built from 12 residues. Using RNA transcripts as the source, TCR beta CDR3 regions were amplified. Carried out on the TCR CDR3, a first-round RT-PCR used the HTBI primer set. TCRdb called the multiplex PCR reads again in MiXCR, with one record for every CDR3 protein. The sample shows a few hundred thousand distinct CDR3 sequences, 15% to 20% of them seen only once. Diagnostic assessment was based on clinical symptoms, serum thyroxine and TRAb, thyroid ultrasound and orbital computed tomography.

Material for sequencing was blood. The V call is TRBV7-2, the J call TRBJ1-5; D is possibly TRBD1 (5 bases). This receptor was obtained from a woman aged 55-69 years with Graves' ophthalmopathy. The CDR3 sequence is CASSSRGGPQHF. The CDR3, as DNA: TGTGCCAGCAGCTCCCGGGGCGGGCCCCAGCATTTT.